The present T cell receptor (beta chain) was sequenced within a study of shared clonotypes between healthy human individuals. Whole-study context: Three CD4 naive, three CD4 memory, two CD8 naive and one CD8 memory plate were used per donor. Study-wide points: All-four-donor shared clonotypes had higher generation probabilities than non-shared clonotypes did. Measured sharing among donors was expected to vary with sequencing depth.

CDR1 SEHNR and CDR2 FQNEAQ come from the germline V gene (reference sequence). CDR3 length: 15 amino acids. Trimming removed 6 bases from V and 0 bases from J; junction bases left unmatched: 5. Cells designated naive CD8 were CD45RO-negative and were positively selected for CCR7, with terminally differentiated effector memory CD45RA+ cells excluded. Nashville, Tennessee was home to all donors, who were Caucasian adults. Generated by immunoSEQ multiplex PCR, the TCRdb table keeps only in-frame clones and is missing some. This sample has about 2.1 million clones, with around 93% found just once. Turning to this clone: Its antigen remains unidentified.

The sequenced sample consisted of naive CD8+ T cells from PBMCs. The TCR sequence derives from a young man in good health. Some clones in this sample may be carry-over from other donors' samples. The chain employs TRBV7-9 and TRBJ2-3; 8 positions agree with TRBD2. CDR3 protein: CASSYTSGSTDTQYF. The CDR3, as DNA: TGTGCCAGCAGTTATACTAGCGGAAGCACAGATACGCAGTATTTT.